This T cell receptor beta chain came from a study of long-term antiretroviral therapy in people with HIV. Study details: First collections came about a decade before the 2015 immediate-ART recommendation.

As for this clone: As yet, its antigen is unknown.

Survey-level resolution applied to immunoSEQ assay v3.0. Only in-frame clones appear in the TCRdb table, and some are missing; sequencing was by immunoSEQ multiplex PCR. This sample has about 30,000 clones, with about 85% found just once. Deletions cut 1 base from V and 3 bases from J, with 16 bases between. This CDR3 spans 16 amino acids. CDR1 is SNHLY and CDR2 is FYNNEI in the germline V gene. General study points: All blood samples came from the years 2004 to 2017, possibly under older ART regimens. Pre-ART clonal expansion yielded clones that dominated the repertoire at all time points.

Cryopreserved PBMC, at roughly 1-10 million per sample, were present before DNA extraction. V usage is TRBV2 and J usage is TRBJ2-7; D is possibly TRBD1 or TRBD2 (5 bases each). This TCR was sampled from a man aged 35 to 55 with HIV. Sequencing was performed on unsorted PBMCs, taken 3 years after starting antiretroviral therapy. The chain's CDR3 is CASSEGDRAAIYEQYF. The DNA for the CDR3 is TGTGCCAGCAGTGAAGGGGACCGGGCAGCCATCTACGAGCAGTACTTC.